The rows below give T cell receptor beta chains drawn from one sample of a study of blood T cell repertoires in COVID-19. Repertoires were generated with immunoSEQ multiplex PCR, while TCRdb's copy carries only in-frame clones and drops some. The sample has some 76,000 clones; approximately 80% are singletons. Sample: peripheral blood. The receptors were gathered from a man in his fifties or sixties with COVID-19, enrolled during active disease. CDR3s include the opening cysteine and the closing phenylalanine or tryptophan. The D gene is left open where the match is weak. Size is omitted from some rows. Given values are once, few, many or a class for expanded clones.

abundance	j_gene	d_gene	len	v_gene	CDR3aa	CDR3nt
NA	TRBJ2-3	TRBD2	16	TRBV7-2	CASSHRLAGLTDTQYF	TGTGCCAGCAGCCACAGACTAGCGGGACTCACAGATACGCAGTATTTT
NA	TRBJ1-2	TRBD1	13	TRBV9	CASSLGQGTGYTF	TGTGCCAGCAGCCTTGGACAGGGGACGGGCTACACCTTC
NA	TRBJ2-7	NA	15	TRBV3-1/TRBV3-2	CASSQAGGPHYEQYF	TGTGCCAGCAGCCAAGCGGGCGGGCCTCACTACGAGCAGTACTTC
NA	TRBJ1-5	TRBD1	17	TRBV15	CATSRAPTGTDNQPQHF	TGTGCCACCAGCAGAGCCCCGACCGGGACAGACAATCAGCCCCAGCATTTT
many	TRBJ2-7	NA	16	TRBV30	CAWSGGNRTVSYEQYF	TGTGCCTGGAGTGGAGGGAATAGGACAGTATCCTACGAGCAGTACTTC
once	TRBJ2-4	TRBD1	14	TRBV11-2	CASSLGQGFDIQYF	TGTGCCAGCAGCTTGGGACAGGGTTTCGACATTCAGTACTTC
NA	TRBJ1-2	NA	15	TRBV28	CASSPSGGALYGYTF	TGTGCCAGCAGTCCCTCCGGCGGGGCCCTCTATGGCTACACCTTC
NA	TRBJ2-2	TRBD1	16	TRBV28	CASSSGQEVDTGELFF	TGTGCCAGCAGTTCGGGACAGGAGGTAGACACCGGGGAGCTGTTTTTT
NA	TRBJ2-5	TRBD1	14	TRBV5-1	CASSSTGGGETQYF	TGCGCCAGCAGCTCGACAGGGGGTGGTGAGACCCAGTACTTC
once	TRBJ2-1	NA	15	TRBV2	CASSSRALRYNEQFF	TGTGCCAGCAGTTCCAGGGCTTTGCGGTACAATGAGCAGTTCTTC
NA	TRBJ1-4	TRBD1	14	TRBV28	CASSSGTESNFPSF	TGTGCCAGCAGTTCCGGGACAGAGTCTAACTTCCCCTCTTTT
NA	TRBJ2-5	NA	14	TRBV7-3	CASSLNSRGETQYF	TGTGCCAGCAGCTTAAATAGCCGGGGGGAGACCCAGTACTTC
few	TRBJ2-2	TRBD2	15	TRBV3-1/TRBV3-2	CASSQGGTSGGELFF	TGTGCCAGCAGCCAGGGGGGGACTAGCGGCGGGGAGCTGTTTTTT
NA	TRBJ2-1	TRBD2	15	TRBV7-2	CASSLVGTSGNEQFF	TGTGCCAGCAGCTTAGTGGGGACTAGCGGGAATGAGCAGTTCTTC
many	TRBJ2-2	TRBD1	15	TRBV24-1	CATSDRDRETGELFF	TGTGCCACCAGTGACAGAGACAGGGAAACCGGGGAGCTGTTTTTT
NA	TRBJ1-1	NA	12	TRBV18	CASSPTNTEAFF	TGTGCCAGCTCACCAACTAACACTGAAGCTTTCTTT
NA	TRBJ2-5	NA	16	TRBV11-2	CASSGGGGSLVETQYF	TGTGCCAGCAGTGGGGGGGGCGGGAGTCTTGTGGAGACCCAGTACTTC
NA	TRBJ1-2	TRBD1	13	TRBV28	CASNSPGGYGYTF	TGTGCCAGCAATTCTCCAGGGGGCTATGGCTACACCTTC
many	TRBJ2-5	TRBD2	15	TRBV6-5	CASSPAGGHQETQYF	TGTGCCAGCAGCCCCGCGGGGGGCCACCAAGAGACCCAGTACTTC
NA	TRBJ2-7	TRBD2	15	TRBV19	CASSISGGSAYEQYF	TGTGCCAGTAGTATTTCTGGCGGGAGCGCCTACGAGCAGTACTTC
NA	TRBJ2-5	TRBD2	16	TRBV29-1	CSVSYISGRAKETQYF	TGCAGCGTTAGTTATATTAGTGGGAGGGCTAAAGAGACCCAGTACTTC
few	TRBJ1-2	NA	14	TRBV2	CASLSGSLYYGYTF	TGTGCCAGCCTCTCAGGGTCCCTTTATTATGGCTACACCTTC